This T cell receptor (beta chain) was captured by sequencing in a study of T cells in Graves' hyperthyroidism and ophthalmopathy. Study-wide findings and caveats: Blood samples included most of the expanded thyroid clonotypes exceeding 0.001.

The source material, RNA transcripts, was used to amplify TCR beta CDR3 regions. First-round RT-PCR of the TCR CDR3 relied on the HTBI primer set. Using its own MiXCR run on the multiplex PCR reads, TCRdb lists one record per CDR3 protein. In the table there are about 480,000 distinct CDR3 sequences, around an eighth of which are singletons. PBMCs stemmed from 10 ml fresh peripheral blood. This clonotype was counted ten times or more. No antigen is known for it. Input material: blood. The receptor comes from a young woman with Graves' hyperthyroidism.

The CDR3 reads CASSEFGGYYGYTF. As DNA, the CDR3 is TGTGCCAGCAGTGAATTCGGCGGCTACTATGGCTACACCTTC. The V and J genes are TRBV25-1 and TRBJ1-2; D call uncertain. V lost 1 base and J lost 3, with 9 bases in between. Germline CDR1 MGHDK, CDR2 SYGVNS. This CDR3 comprises 14 residues.